This TCR beta chain is drawn from a study of blood T cell repertoires in COVID-19. Study as a whole: Acute and convalescent COVID-19 samples came from the United States, Italy and Spain. PBMCs, B-cell-depleted T cells, or T cells provided the cDNA or gDNA that made up the material.

CDR1 and CDR2 from the germline V gene are GTSNPN and SVGIG (reference sequence). The CDR3 runs to 15 residues. Trimming pared 1 base from V and 3 bases from J, leaving 13 bases between. Per the authors' pipeline: It was from reference gene primer amplification that nucleated cell counts were estimated. Clones were read by immunoSEQ multiplex PCR, and TCRdb kept only the in-frame ones, dropping some. V and J calls and clone size follow that table, whereas D and trimming were derived from the DNA. The table records under 300,000 clones, roughly nine tenths of them present only once. The chain combines TRBV30 with TRBJ1-5, with a tentative D call TRBD1 (5 bases). The TCR sequence derives from a man aged 55 to 69 with acute or convalescent COVID-19. The sequencing sample was made of peripheral blood. The CDR3 is CAWSGGGGPNQPQHF. In nucleotides, the CDR3 is TGTGCCTGGAGTGGCGGGGGGGGACCCAATCAGCCCCAGCATTTT.